The 3 T cell receptor beta chains below come from one sample, sequenced in a study of cytomegalovirus exposure and HLA in healthy donors. Primers included in the PCR were 60 Vbeta and 13 Jbeta primers. Using immunoSEQ multiplex PCR, the repertoire was profiled, and TCRdb retains in-frame clones only, with some absent. The record lists 80,000 to 100,000 clones, of which the ten most abundant hold 15%. Sequenced sample: PBMCs. The source is a man aged 50-60 years in good health and CMV-seropositive.

The rearrangement links TRBV5-4 to TRBJ2-3; D perhaps matches TRBD1 (6 bases). Germline CDR1 and CDR2: SGHNT and YYREEE (reference sequence). Trimming removed 1 base at V and 2 bases at J, with 14 bases between. The CDR3 runs to 16 residues. Here the CDR3 reads CASSLLSAGATDTQYF. CDR3 nucleotide sequence: TGTGCCAGCAGCTTGCTTTCGGCAGGGGCCACAGATACGCAGTATTTT.

The gene calls are TRBV4-1 and TRBJ1-3; D remains unclear. V lost 6 bases and J 3 bases, leaving 18 bases between the germline ends. The CDR3 has 16 residues. Germline-derived CDR1 and CDR2 are MGHRA and YSYEKL. The CDR3: CASSLPGAPFGNTIYF. The CDR3 nucleotides read TGCGCCAGCAGTCTCCCCGGAGCCCCATTTGGAAACACCATATATTTT.

J is TRBJ1-4 and V is TRBV6-1, with 7 bases matching TRBD1. CDR3 size: 16 residues. The germline CDR1 and CDR2 sequences are MNHNS and SASEGT. V lost 1 base to trimming and J lost 4 bases; unmatched junction nucleotides: 6. The CDR3 region is CASSEDYWDSNEKLFF. Here the CDR3 DNA reads TGTGCCAGCAGTGAAGACTACTGGGACAGTAATGAAAAACTGTTTTTT.